This TCR beta chain was observed in a study of identifying expanded T cells in peripheral blood. Notes on the study in general: Across healthy donors, higher total template counts meant significantly greater approximately two-week count variance. Technical replicates showed about 1.1 changed clones; approximately 2 weeks 15 to 20; four weeks 19.

Concerning this clone itself: Its matching antigen is unknown.

Collection occurred without any documented infections or immune events in donors. Profiling relied on immunoSEQ multiplex PCR, and the TCRdb table lists in-frame clones only, not all of them. This table has around 57,000 clones, around 87% appearing once. The origin of this receptor is a person between 18 and 75 years old in good health. Sequenced input: blood.

DNA of the CDR3: TGCAGCGTGAACCGGGACGCGAACACTGAAGCTTTCTTT. Amino acid sequence: CSVNRDANTEAFF. This chain links TRBV29-1 with TRBJ1-1; weak D call: TRBD1 (5 bases). The CDR3 spans 13 residues. The ends were cut back, 6 bases at V and 1 base at J, with 12 bases in the middle. Germline V CDR1 and CDR2: SQVTM, ANQGSEA.